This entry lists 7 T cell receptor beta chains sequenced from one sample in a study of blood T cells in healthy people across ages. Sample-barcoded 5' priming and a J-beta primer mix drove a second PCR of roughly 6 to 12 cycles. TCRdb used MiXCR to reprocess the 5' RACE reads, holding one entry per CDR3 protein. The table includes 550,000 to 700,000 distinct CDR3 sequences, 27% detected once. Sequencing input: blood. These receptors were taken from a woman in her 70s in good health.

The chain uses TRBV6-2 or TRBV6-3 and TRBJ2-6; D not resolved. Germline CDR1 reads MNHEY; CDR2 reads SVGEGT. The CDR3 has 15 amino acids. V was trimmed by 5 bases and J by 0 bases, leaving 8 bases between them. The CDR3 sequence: CASSRSVSGANVLTF. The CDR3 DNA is TGTGCCAGCAGTCGCTCGGTCTCTGGGGCCAACGTCCTGACTTTC.

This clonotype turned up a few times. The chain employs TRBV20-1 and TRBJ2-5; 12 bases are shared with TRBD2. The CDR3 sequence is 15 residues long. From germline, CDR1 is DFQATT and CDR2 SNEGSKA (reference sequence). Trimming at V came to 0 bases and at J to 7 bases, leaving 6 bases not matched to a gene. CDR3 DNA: TGCAGTGCTAGAGATGTGACTAGCGGGGGCCGGACCCAGTACTTC. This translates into CSARDVTSGGRTQYF.

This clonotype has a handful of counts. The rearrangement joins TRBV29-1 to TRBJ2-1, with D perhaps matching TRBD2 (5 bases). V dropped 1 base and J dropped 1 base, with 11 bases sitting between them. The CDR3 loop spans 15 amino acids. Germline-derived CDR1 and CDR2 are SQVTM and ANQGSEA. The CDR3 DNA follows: TGCAGCGTTGAAGGCGGACTGGAGTCCTACAATGAGCAGTTCTTC. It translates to CSVEGGLESYNEQFF.

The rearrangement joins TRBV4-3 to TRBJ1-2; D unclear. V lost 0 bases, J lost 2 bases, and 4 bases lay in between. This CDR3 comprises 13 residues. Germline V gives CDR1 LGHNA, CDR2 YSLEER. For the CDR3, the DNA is TGCGCCAGCAGCCAAGATATCAACTATGGCTACACCTTC. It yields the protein CASSQDINYGYTF.

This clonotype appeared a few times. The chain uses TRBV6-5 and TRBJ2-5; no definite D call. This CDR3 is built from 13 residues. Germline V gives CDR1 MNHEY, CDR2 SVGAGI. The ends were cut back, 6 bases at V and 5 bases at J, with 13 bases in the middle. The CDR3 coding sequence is TGTGCCAGCAGCCTCCCTGGATCGGAGACCCAGTACTTC. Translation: CASSLPGSETQYF.

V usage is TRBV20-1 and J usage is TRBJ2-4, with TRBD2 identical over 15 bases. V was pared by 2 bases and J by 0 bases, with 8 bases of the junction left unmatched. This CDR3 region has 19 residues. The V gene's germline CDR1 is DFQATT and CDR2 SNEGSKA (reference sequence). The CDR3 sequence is CSARKRGLAGGVAKNIQYF. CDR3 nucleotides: TGCAGTGCTAGAAAAAGGGGACTAGCGGGGGGAGTAGCCAAAAACATTCAGTACTTC.

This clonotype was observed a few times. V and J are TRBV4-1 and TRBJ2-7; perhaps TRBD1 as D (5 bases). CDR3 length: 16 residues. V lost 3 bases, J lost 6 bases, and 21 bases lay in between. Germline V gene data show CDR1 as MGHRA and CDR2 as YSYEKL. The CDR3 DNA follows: TGCGCCAGCAGCCAGGACCCTGGGGCAGGGATCGGCGAGCAGTACTTC. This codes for CASSQDPGAGIGEQYF.